This TCR beta chain came from a study of blood T cell repertoires in COVID-19. Study information: Nucleic acid was either cDNA or gDNA, and it came from T cells, B-cell-depleted T cells, or PBMCs.

Germline assignment: CDR1 MNHEY and CDR2 SVGAGI. V lost 4 bases and J 2 bases, leaving 12 bases between the germline ends. The CDR3 covers 14 residues. Produced via immunoSEQ multiplex PCR; TCRdb's table is partial and in-frame only. The sample shows roughly 380,000 clones, approximately 89% of them seen only once. The TCR comes from a man younger than 40 who had recovered from COVID-19. This chain links TRBV6-5 with TRBJ2-7, with D possibly being TRBD2 (6 bases). Sequences were obtained from PBMCs or T cells enriched from blood (not recorded which). The CDR3 sequence: CASSFSPGAYEQYF. CDR3 nucleotides: TGTGCCAGCAGTTTCAGTCCGGGGGCCTACGAGCAGTACTTC.